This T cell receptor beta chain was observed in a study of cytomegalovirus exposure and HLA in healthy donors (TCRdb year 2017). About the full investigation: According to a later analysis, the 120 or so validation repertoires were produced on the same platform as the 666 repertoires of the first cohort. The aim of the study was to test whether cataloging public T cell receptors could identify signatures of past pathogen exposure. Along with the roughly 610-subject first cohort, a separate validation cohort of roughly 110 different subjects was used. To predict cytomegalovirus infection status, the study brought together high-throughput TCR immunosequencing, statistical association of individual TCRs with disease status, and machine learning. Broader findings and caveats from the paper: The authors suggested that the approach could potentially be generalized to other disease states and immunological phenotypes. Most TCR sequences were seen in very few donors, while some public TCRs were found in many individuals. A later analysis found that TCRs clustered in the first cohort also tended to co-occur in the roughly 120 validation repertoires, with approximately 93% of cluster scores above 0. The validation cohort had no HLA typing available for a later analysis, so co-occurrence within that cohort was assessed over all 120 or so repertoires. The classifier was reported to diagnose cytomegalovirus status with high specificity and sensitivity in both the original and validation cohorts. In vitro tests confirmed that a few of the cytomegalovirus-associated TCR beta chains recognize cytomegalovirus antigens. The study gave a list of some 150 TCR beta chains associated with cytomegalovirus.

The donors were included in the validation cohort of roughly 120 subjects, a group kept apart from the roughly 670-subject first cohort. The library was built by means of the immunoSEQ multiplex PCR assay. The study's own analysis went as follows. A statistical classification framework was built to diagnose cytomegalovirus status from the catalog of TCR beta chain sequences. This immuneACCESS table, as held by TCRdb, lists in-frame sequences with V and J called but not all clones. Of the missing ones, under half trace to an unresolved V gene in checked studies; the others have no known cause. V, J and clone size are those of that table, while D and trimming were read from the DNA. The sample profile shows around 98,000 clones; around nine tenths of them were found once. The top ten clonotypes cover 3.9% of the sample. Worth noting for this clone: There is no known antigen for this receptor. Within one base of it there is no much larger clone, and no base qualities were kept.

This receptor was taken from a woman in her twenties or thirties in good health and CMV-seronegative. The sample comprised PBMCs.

The nucleotides read TGTGCCAGCAGCTATACACCCCCCCAGGGGCGGGAGGGGACAGATACGCAGTATTTT. Translation gives CASSYTPPQGREGTDTQYF. The sequence is built from TRBV7-2 and TRBJ2-3; the junction holds 9 bases that match TRBD2. Clipping removes 4 bases from V and 3 bases from J, with 17 as the unmatched junction base count. From a lookup of the germline V gene, CDR1 and CDR2 are SGHTA and FQGNSA. The CDR3 goes from the cysteine to the phenylalanine over 19 residues. Only CDR3 DNA remains: 57 bases, in frame from the first base.